This T cell receptor beta chain is from a study of cytomegalovirus exposure and HLA in healthy donors. Findings and caveats of the study: The study designated 150 or so TCR beta chains cytomegalovirus-associated. Some public TCRs appeared in many individuals, while most sequences were rare. An analysis done earlier found most TCR beta V segments productive about 87% or about 30% of the time.

The PCR employed 60 Vbeta primers together with 13 Jbeta primers. Profiled with immunoSEQ multiplex PCR; TCRdb holds only in-frame clones, not every one. The table records about 150,000 clones, around 75% of them present only once. The germline CDR1 and CDR2 sequences are SGHTA and FQGNSA. The junction had 8 bases not matched to a gene; V was cut back by 3 bases and J by 6 bases. The CDR3 extends over 16 amino acids. In the case of this clone: Antigen: not known.

The rearrangement uses TRBV7-2 and TRBJ2-1; 10 positions match TRBD2. What was sequenced was PBMCs. The receptor's source is a young woman in good health and CMV-seronegative. This CDR3 is CASSFRAGLAPNEQFF. Here the CDR3 DNA reads TGTGCCAGCAGCTTTAGGGCGGGACTAGCGCCCAATGAGCAGTTCTTC.